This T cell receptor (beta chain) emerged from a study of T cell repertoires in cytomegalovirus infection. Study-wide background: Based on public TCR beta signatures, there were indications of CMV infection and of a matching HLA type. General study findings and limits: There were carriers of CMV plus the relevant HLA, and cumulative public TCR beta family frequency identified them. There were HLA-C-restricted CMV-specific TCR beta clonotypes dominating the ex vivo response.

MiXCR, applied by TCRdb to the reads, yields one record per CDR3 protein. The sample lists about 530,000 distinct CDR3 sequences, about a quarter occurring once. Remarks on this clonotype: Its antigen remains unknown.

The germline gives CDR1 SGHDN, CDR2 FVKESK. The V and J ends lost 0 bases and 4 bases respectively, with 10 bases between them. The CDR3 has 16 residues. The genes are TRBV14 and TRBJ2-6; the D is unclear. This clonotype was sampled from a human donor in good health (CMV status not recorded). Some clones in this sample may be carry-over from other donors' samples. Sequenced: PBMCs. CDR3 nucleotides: TGTGCCAGCAGCCAAGACCTTCTGCTCGGGGCCAACGTCCTGACTTTC. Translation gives CASSQDLLLGANVLTF.